This T cell receptor beta chain was identified during a study of OX40 agonist ivuxolimab in advanced cancers. Study findings and constraints: Some nonresponders also had low normalized T-cell clonal expansion. CD4+ and CD8+ blood T cells expanded clonally by week 6 at 0.1 to 3.0 mg/kg.

This table comes from immunoSEQ multiplex PCR, and its TCRdb copy is limited to in-frame clones, with some not included. The sample contains tens of thousands of clones, 75% to 90% of which appear only once. On this clone: Its antigen remains unknown.

The length of the CDR3 is 16 residues. With 5 bases removed from V and 1 base from J, the gap between germline ends came to 17 bases. CDR1 KGHSH and CDR2 LQKENI come from the germline V gene. This clonotype was sampled from an adult with an advanced solid tumor such as melanoma, head and neck, liver or kidney cancer. Here the sequenced sample was CD4+ or CD8+ T cells sorted from blood, taken in a trial of the OX40 agonist ivuxolimab. The V call is TRBV18, the J call TRBJ1-1; a possible D gene is TRBD1 (5 bases). The CDR3 is CASSWRQGGPNTEAFF. Here the CDR3 DNA reads TGTGCCAGCTCATGGAGGCAGGGCGGACCGAACACTGAAGCTTTCTTT.